This note documents a single T cell receptor beta chain sequence. Its target is not known. Produced via immunoSEQ multiplex PCR; TCRdb's table is partial and in-frame only. In the table there are more than 150,000 clones, approximately 89% of which are singletons. This sample is drawn from a study of T cell responses to AZD1222 COVID-19 vaccine. The study's findings and limits: The study sampled repertoires only after the peak T cell response. Only a handful of AZD1222 recipients were seropositive at baseline. Targeting of unmutated variant regions was reportedly seen in nearly half of spike-specific TCRs.

CDR3 length equals 13 residues. V gave up 4 bases and J gave up 5 bases, with 12 bases separating them. The V gene's germline CDR1 is SGHRS and CDR2 YFSETQ. Sequencing was performed on peripheral blood, taken 28 days after the second AZD1222 dose. The V gene is TRBV5-1, the J gene TRBJ1-1; the D gene is possibly TRBD1 (6 bases). This clonotype was obtained from an adult who received the AZD1222 COVID-19 vaccine. The CDR3 region has the DNA TGCGCCAGCAGCATATACAGGGAGACTGAAGCTTTCTTT. Translating gives CASSIYRETEAFF.